Listed below are T cell receptor beta chains from one sample, sequenced in a study of T cell responses to AZD1222 COVID-19 vaccine. Method: immunoSEQ multiplex PCR; TCRdb's copy keeps in-frame clones and lacks some. The repertoire holds 140,000 or so clones, roughly 90% seen once, with about 4.8% in the top ten. Source: peripheral blood, taken on day 0 of AZD1222 vaccination. Source of these receptors: an adult in good health. Each CDR3 is given with its conserved first and last residue. A D gene is named only where the DNA matches it firmly. The size field is filled for only some rows; it gives once, few, many or a size class.

d_gene: TRBD2; j_gene: TRBJ2-7; v_gene: TRBV5-4; abundance: -; CDR3aa: CASSSRRERVDEQYF; CDR3nt: TGTGCCAGCAGCTCACGGCGGGAGAGGGTGGACGAGCAGTACTTC
d_gene: -; j_gene: TRBJ1-2; v_gene: TRBV28; abundance: -; CDR3aa: CASSSGGVANYGYTF; CDR3nt: TGTGCCAGCAGTTCCGGGGGCGTCGCTAACTATGGCTACACCTTC
d_gene: TRBD1; j_gene: TRBJ1-4; v_gene: TRBV6-5; abundance: -; CDR3aa: CASSYSTGRANEKLFF; CDR3nt: TGTGCCAGCAGTTACTCGACAGGGAGGGCTAATGAAAAACTGTTTTTT
d_gene: TRBD1; j_gene: TRBJ2-7; v_gene: TRBV2; abundance: -; CDR3aa: CASGKGAQSEQYF; CDR3nt: TGTGCCAGCGGGAAGGGGGCACAAAGCGAGCAGTACTTC
d_gene: TRBD1; j_gene: TRBJ2-7; v_gene: TRBV27; abundance: once; CDR3aa: CASSLQTGTVYEQYF; CDR3nt: TGTGCCAGCAGTCTTCAAACCGGGACAGTCTACGAGCAGTACTTC
d_gene: -; j_gene: TRBJ2-5; v_gene: TRBV28; abundance: -; CDR3aa: CASSLQDSPGETQYF; CDR3nt: TGTGCCAGCAGTTTGCAGGACAGTCCAGGGGAGACCCAGTACTTC
d_gene: TRBD1; j_gene: TRBJ1-1; v_gene: TRBV9; abundance: -; CDR3aa: CASSGRQGAPTEAFF; CDR3nt: TGTGCCAGCAGCGGTCGACAGGGGGCGCCCACTGAAGCTTTCTTT
d_gene: -; j_gene: TRBJ1-6; v_gene: TRBV13; abundance: -; CDR3aa: CASSPRAGGGYSPLHF; CDR3nt: TGTGCCAGCAGCCCGAGGGCCGGAGGGGGGTATTCACCCCTCCACTTT
d_gene: -; j_gene: TRBJ1-1; v_gene: TRBV7-9; abundance: -; CDR3aa: CASSLAGGRWVEAFF; CDR3nt: TGTGCCAGCAGCTTAGCGGGGGGCCGGTGGGTCGAAGCTTTCTTT
d_gene: TRBD1; j_gene: TRBJ1-5; v_gene: TRBV19; abundance: -; CDR3aa: CASKGRDRDRNQPQHF; CDR3nt: TGTGCCTCTAAAGGGCGGGACAGGGACCGCAATCAGCCCCAGCATTTT
d_gene: -; j_gene: TRBJ1-4; v_gene: TRBV28; abundance: -; CDR3aa: CASSLSRRENREKLFF; CDR3nt: TGTGCCAGCAGTTTATCTCGGCGGGAAAATCGGGAAAAACTGTTTTTT
d_gene: TRBD2; j_gene: TRBJ2-7; v_gene: TRBV2; abundance: once; CDR3aa: CASRGGLADSYEQYF; CDR3nt: TGTGCCAGCAGAGGGGGACTAGCGGATTCCTACGAGCAGTACTTC